Shown below are 5 T cell receptor beta chains from a single sample sequenced in a study of blood T cell repertoires in COVID-19. The method was immunoSEQ multiplex PCR; TCRdb's version includes in-frame clones alone and lacks a portion of them. In the table there are about 370,000 clones, 85% to 90% of which are singletons. The sequenced sample consisted of PBMCs or T cells enriched from blood (not recorded which). The source is a man aged 18 to 30 who had recovered from COVID-19.

The V and J genes are TRBV7-2 and TRBJ1-2; D is perhaps TRBD1 (6 bases). This CDR3 is built from 13 residues. Trimming stripped 5 bases from V and 7 bases from J, with 14 bases between. CDR1 and CDR2 (germline): SGHTA, FQGNSA. CDR3 region: CASSPDRLAGYTF. The CDR3 nucleotides read TGTGCCAGCAGCCCCGACAGGTTAGCTGGCTACACCTTC. Full variable domain (rest looked up from reference TRBV7-2 and TRBJ1-2): GAGVSQSPSNKVTEKGKDVELRCDPISGHTALYWYRQSLGQGLEFLIYFQGNSAPDKSGLPSDRFSAERTGGSVSTLTIQRTQQEDSAVYLCASSPDRLAGYTFGSGTRLTVV.

The chain links TRBV27 to TRBJ2-1, with 11 bases aligning to TRBD2. The CDR3 has 17 residues. The V segment lost 7 bases and the J segment 7 bases; nucleotides outside the gene matches: 15. Per the germline V gene, CDR1 is MNHEY and CDR2 is SMNVEV (reference sequence). The CDR3 here is CASKARLAGTLGNEQFF. The CDR3 nucleotides read TGTGCCAGCAAAGCAAGACTAGCGGGGACATTAGGGAATGAGCAGTTCTTC.

The gene calls are TRBV7-3 and TRBJ2-1; possible D gene TRBD2, 5 bases. CDR3 size: 16 residues. V gave up 4 bases and J gave up 0 bases, with 13 bases separating them. Germline-derived CDR1 and CDR2 are SGHTA and FQGTGA. In DNA, the CDR3 is TGTGCCAGCAGCTCGGTAAGCGGAGTCTCCTACAATGAGCAGTTCTTC. It specifies CASSSVSGVSYNEQFF.

V and J are TRBV7-9 and TRBJ1-3; 7 bases align to TRBD1. J was trimmed by 0 bases and V by 5 bases; bases with no gene match: 4. CDR3 length: 15 residues. The germline CDR1 and CDR2 sequences are SEHNR and FQNEAQ (reference sequence). CDR3 in amino acids: CASSLRGVSGNTIYF. CDR3 DNA sequence: TGTGCCAGCAGCCTCAGGGGGGTCTCTGGAAACACCATATATTTT. Variable domain in full (rest from reference TRBV7-9 and TRBJ1-3): DTGVSQNPRHKITKRGQNVTFRCDPISEHNRLYWYRQTLGQGPEFLTYFQNEAQLEKSRLLSDRFSAERPKGSFSTLEIQRTEQGDSAMYLCASSLRGVSGNTIYFGEGSWLTVV.

This chain links TRBV6-4 with TRBJ1-2; 9 nucleotides align to TRBD1. Germline V gives CDR1 MRHNA, CDR2 SNTAGT. The CDR3 totals 14 residues. Trimming took 2 bases from V and 9 from J; bases not matched to a gene: 7. Here the CDR3 DNA reads TGTGCCAGCAGTGACCAAATGACAGGGGGGAGCTACACCTTC. Its translation: CASSDQMTGGSYTF.